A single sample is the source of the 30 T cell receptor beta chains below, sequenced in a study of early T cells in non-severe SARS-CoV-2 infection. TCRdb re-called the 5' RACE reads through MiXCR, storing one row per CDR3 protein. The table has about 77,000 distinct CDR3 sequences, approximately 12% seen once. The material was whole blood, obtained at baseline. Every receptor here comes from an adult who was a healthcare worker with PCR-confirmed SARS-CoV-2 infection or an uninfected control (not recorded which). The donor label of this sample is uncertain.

For the CDR3, the DNA is TGTGCCAGCAGCTCGACAGGGATTCGGGAAAAACTGTTTTTT. Translated, it gives CASSSTGIREKLFF. V gene TRBV11-2 combines with J gene TRBJ1-4; 7 bases fit TRBD1. The germline V gene encodes CDR1 SGHAT and CDR2 FQNNGV. There are 14 residues in the CDR3. The J segment lost 8 bases and the V segment lost 4 bases, leaving 7 bases of the junction unmatched.

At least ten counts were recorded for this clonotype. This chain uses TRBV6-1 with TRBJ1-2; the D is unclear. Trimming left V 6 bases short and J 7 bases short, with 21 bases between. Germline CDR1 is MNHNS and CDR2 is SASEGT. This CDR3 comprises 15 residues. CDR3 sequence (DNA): TGTGCCAGCAGAACCCAGCGGTTTGATCCTGGTGGCTACACCTTC. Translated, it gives CASRTQRFDPGGYTF.

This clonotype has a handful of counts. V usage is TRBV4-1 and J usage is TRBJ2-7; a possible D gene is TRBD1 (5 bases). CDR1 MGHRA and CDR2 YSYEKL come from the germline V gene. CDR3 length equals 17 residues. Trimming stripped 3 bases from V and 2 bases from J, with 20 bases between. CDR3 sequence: CASSHLLTGRAPYEQYF. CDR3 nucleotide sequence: TGCGCCAGCAGCCACCTTTTGACGGGCAGGGCTCCCTACGAGCAGTACTTC.

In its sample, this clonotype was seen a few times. The CDR3 sequence: CASSIGGFHEQYF. The CDR3 bases are TGTGCCAGTAGCATCGGGGGTTTCCACGAGCAGTACTTC. The chain combines TRBV19 with TRBJ2-7; a possible D gene is TRBD2 (6 bases). The CDR3 length is 13 residues. Per the germline V gene, CDR1 is LNHDA and CDR2 is SQIVND (reference sequence). Trimming removed 6 bases from V and 5 bases from J, with 14 bases in between.

As DNA, the CDR3 is TGTGCCAGCAGCTTATACACTAGCGGGGGTACCTACGAGCAGTACTTC. This encodes CASSLYTSGGTYEQYF. The gene calls are TRBV7-8 and TRBJ2-7; 11 bases match TRBD2. Losses at the gene ends were 2 bases for V and 2 bases for J; bases not matched to a gene: 5. The CDR3 contains 16 residues. CDR1 is SGHVS, CDR2 FQNEAQ, per germline.

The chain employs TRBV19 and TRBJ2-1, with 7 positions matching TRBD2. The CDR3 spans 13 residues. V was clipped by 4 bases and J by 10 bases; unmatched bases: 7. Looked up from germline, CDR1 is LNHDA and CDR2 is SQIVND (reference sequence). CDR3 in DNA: TGTGCCAGTAGTACCCGGACTAGGGGAGAGCAGTTCTTC. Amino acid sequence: CASSTRTRGEQFF.

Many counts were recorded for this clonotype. The CDR3 spells CASSLADFKLASYGYTF. For the CDR3, the DNA is TGTGCCAGTAGTCTAGCAGACTTCAAGCTAGCCTCCTATGGCTACACCTTC. This chain uses TRBV19 with TRBJ1-2; D gene uncertain. Germline V lookup: CDR1 LNHDA, CDR2 SQIVND (reference sequence). Trimming pared 5 bases from V and 4 bases from J, leaving 23 bases between. This CDR3 contains 17 residues.

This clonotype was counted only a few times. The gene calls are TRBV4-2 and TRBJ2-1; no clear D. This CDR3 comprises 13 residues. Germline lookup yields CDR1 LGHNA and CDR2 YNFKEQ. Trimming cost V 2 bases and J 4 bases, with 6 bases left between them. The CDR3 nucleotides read TGTGCCAGCAGCCAACCTATTTACAATGAGCAGTTCTTC. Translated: CASSQPIYNEQFF.

The CDR3 is CASSQGQINQPQHF. The CDR3 DNA sequence: TGTGCCAGCAGCCAGGGACAGATTAATCAGCCCCAGCATTTT. The genes are TRBV3-1 and TRBJ1-5; 7 bases match TRBD1. Germline assignment: CDR1 LGHDT and CDR2 YNNKEL (reference sequence). The CDR3 contains 14 residues. With 3 bases clipped from V and 4 bases from J, the junction kept 3 bases outside the gene matches.

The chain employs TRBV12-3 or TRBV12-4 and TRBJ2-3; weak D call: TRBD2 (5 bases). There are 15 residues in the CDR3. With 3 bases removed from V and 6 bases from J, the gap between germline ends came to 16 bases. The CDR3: CASSFQGTTGDTQYF. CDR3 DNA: TGTGCCAGCAGTTTTCAAGGCACAACGGGGGATACGCAGTATTTT.

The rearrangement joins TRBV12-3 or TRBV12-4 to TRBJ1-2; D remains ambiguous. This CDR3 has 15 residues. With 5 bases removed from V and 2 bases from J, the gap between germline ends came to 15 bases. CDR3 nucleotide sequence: TGTGCCAGCAGTCCCCCGCCCCCCCCCAACTATGGCTACACCTTC. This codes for CASSPPPPPNYGYTF.

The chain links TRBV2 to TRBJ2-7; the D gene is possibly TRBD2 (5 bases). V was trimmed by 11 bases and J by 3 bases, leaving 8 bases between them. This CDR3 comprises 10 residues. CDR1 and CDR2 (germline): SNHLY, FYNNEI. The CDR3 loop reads CASGNYEQYF. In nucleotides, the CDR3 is TGTGCCTCCGGGAACTACGAGCAGTACTTC.

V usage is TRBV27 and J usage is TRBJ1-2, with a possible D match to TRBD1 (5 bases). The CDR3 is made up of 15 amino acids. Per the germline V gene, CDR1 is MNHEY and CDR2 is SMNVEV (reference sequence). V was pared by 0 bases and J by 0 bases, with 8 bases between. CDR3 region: CASSLSEGPNYGYTF. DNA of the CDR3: TGTGCCAGCAGTTTATCGGAGGGACCTAACTATGGCTACACCTTC.

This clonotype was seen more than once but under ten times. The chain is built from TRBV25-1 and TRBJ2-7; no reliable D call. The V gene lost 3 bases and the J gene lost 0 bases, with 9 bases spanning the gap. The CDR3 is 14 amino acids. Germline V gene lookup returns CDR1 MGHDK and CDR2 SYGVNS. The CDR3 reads CASSESGFSYEQYF. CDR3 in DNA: TGTGCCAGCAGTGAGTCCGGATTCTCCTACGAGCAGTACTTC.

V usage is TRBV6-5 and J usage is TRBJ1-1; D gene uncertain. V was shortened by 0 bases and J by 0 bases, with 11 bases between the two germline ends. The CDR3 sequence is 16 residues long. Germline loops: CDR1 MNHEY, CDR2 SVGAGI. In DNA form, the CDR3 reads TGTGCCAGCAGTTACTCTAGGCAGATGGTGAACACTGAAGCTTTCTTT. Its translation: CASSYSRQMVNTEAFF.

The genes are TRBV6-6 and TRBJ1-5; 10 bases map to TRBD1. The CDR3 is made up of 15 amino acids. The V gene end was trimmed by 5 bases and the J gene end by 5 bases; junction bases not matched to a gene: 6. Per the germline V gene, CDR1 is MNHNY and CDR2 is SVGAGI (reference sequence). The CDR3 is CASSTGTGVYQPQHF. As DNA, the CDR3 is TGTGCCAGCAGTACGGGGACAGGGGTTTATCAGCCCCAGCATTTT.

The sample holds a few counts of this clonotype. For the CDR3, the DNA is TGTGCCAGCAGCCGATACTATGGCTACACCTTC. This gives the protein CASSRYYGYTF. The genes are TRBV3-1 and TRBJ1-2; D gene unclear. This CDR3 contains 11 residues. The V end was cut by 4 bases, the J end by 3 bases, with 3 bases between. CDR1 is LGHDT, CDR2 YNNKEL, per germline (reference sequence). Full variable domain (rest looked up from reference TRBV3-1 and TRBJ1-2): DTAVSQTPKYLVTQMGNDKSIKCEQNLGHDTMYWYKQDSKKFLKIMFSYNNKELIINETVPNRFSPKSPDKAHLNLHINSLELGDSAVYFCASSRYYGYTFGSGTRLTVV.

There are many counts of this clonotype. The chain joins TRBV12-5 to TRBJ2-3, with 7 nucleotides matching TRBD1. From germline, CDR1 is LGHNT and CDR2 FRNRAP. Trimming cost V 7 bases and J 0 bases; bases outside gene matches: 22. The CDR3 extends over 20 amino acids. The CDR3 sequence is CASVRGPGQPNFYSTDTQYF. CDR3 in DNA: TGTGCTAGTGTTAGGGGTCCGGGACAGCCTAACTTCTATAGCACAGATACGCAGTATTTT. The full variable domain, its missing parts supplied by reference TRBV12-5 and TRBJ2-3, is DARVTQTPRHKVTEMGQEVTMRCQPILGHNTVFWYRQTMMQGLELLAYFRNRAPLDDSGMPKDRFSAEMPDATLATLKIQPSEPRDSAVYFCASVRGPGQPNFYSTDTQYFGPGTRLTVL.

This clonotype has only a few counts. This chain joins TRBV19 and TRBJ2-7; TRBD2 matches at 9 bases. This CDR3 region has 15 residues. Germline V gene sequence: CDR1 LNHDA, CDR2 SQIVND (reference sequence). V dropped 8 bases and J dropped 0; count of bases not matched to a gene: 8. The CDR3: CASSELAGSSYEQYF. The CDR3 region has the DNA TGTGCCAGTTCCGAACTAGCGGGTAGCTCCTACGAGCAGTACTTC.

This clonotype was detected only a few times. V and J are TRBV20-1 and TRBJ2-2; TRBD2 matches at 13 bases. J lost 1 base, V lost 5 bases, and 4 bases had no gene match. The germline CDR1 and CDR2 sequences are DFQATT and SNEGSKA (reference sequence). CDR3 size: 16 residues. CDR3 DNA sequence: TGCAGTGCTGCCGGGACTAGCGGGAAGAACACCGGGGAGCTGTTTTTT. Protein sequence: CSAAGTSGKNTGELFF.

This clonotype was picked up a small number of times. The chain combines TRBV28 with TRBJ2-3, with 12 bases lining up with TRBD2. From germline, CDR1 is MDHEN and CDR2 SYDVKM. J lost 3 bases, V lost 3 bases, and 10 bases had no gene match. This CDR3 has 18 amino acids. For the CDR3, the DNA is TGTGCCAGCAGTTTGGGGCTCCTAGCGGGAGGGCCGACAGATACGCAGTATTTT. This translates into CASSLGLLAGGPTDTQYF.

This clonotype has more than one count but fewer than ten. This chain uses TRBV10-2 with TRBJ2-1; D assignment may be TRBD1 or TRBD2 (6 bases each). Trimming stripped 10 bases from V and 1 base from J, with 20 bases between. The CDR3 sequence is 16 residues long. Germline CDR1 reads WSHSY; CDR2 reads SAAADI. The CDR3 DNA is TGCGCCACCAGCCTCGGAGGAGGGGGGTCCTACAATGAGCAGTTCTTC. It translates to CATSLGGGGSYNEQFF.

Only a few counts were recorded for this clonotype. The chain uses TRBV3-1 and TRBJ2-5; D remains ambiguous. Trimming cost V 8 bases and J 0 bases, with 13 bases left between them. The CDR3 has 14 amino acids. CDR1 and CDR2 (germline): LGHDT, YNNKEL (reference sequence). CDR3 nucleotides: TGTGCCAGCTCCCGCCGGGCCTACCAAGAGACCCAGTACTTC. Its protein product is CASSRRAYQETQYF.

The CDR3: CASSGRRDGDTQYF. Here the CDR3 DNA reads TGTGCCAGCAGTGGCCGAAGGGACGGCGATACGCAGTATTTT. This chain connects TRBV6-1 to TRBJ2-3, with D perhaps being TRBD1 or TRBD2 (5 bases each). The germline gives CDR1 MNHNS, CDR2 SASEGT. Between the trimmed V and J ends, which lost 4 bases and 6 bases, there was a span of 14 bases. The CDR3 is 14 residues long.

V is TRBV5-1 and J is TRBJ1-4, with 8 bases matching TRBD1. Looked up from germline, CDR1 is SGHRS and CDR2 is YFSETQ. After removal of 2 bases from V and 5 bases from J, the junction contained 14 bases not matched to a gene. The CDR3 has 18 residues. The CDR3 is CASSFGQGLPFGNEKLFF. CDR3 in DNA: TGCGCCAGCAGCTTTGGACAGGGTCTTCCTTTCGGCAATGAAAAACTGTTTTTT.

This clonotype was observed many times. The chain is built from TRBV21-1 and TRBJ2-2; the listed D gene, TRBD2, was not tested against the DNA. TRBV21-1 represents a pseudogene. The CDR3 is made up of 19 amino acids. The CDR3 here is CASSNPTGRRSFLTGELFF. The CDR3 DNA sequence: TGTGCCAGCAGCAACCCCACCGGGAGGCGTAGCTTCTTGACCGGGGAGCTGTTTTTT.

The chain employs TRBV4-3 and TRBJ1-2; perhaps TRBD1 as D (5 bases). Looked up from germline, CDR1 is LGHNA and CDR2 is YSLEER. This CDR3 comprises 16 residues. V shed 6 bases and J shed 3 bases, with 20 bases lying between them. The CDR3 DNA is TGCGCCAGCAGTCTTAGCAATATAGGGGTCGACTATGGCTACACCTTC. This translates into CASSLSNIGVDYGYTF.

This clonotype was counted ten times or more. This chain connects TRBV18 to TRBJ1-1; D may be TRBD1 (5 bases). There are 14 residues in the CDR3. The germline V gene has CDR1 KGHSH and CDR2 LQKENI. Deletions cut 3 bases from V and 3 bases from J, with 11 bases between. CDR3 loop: CASSPGGADTEAFF. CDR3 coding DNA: TGTGCCAGCTCACCTGGAGGGGCAGACACTGAAGCTTTCTTT.

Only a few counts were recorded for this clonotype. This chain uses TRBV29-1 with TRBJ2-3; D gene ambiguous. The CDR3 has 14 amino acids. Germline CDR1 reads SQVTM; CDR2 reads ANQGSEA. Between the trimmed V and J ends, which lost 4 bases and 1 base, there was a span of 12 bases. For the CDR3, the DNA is TGCAGCGTTGTTCCGGCCGATCGCACAGATACGCAGTATTTT. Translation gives CSVVPADRTDTQYF.

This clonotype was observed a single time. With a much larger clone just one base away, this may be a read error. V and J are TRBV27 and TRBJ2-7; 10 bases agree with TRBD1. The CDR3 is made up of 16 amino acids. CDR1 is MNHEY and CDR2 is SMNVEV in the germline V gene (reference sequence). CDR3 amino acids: CASSLHPGQGSNERYF. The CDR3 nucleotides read TGTGCCAGCAGTTTACATCCGGGACAGGGGTCCAACGAGCGGTACTTC.